This T cell receptor beta chain derives from a study of CD8 T cells in ankylosing spondylitis. Libraries for TCR beta were made by quantitative 5'-RACE with molecular barcodes. Each CDR3 protein gets one entry after TCRdb re-called the 5' RACE reads with MiXCR. The sample holds some 250,000 distinct CDR3 sequences; about 10% are singletons and the top ten take less than 8%. Study-wide results and limits: CD8+ disease-linked clones were present at relatively low frequencies in blood. Among TCR beta sequences, a motif of several highly homologous variants appeared characteristic of ankylosing spondylitis blood.

This clonotype was seen a handful of times. No antigen is known for it. The CDR3 is 15 amino acids. CDR1 and CDR2 (germline): SEHNR, FQNEAQ (reference sequence). Deletions cut 1 base from V and 3 bases from J, with 10 bases between. The sequence was collected from a male donor with ankylosing spondylitis or in good health (not recorded which). The sequenced material came from blood, either unsorted or a sorted T cell fraction (not recorded which). This chain joins TRBV7-9 and TRBJ2-1; D gene uncertain. This CDR3 reads CASSLGAPVYNEQFF. In DNA form, the CDR3 reads TGTGCCAGCAGCTTAGGTGCACCGGTCTACAATGAGCAGTTCTTC.